Listed below are T cell receptor beta chains from one sample, sequenced in a study of shared clonotypes between healthy human individuals. Sequenced by immunoSEQ multiplex PCR; TCRdb stores in-frame clones only, minus some. This sample has about 710,000 clones, with 72% found just once. Sequenced: memory CD4+ T cells sorted from blood. The source of these receptors is a woman aged 25-40 years in good health. CDR3s include the opening cysteine and the closing phenylalanine or tryptophan. The D gene is left open where the match is weak. Clone size appears in some rows only: once, few, many, or a class for an expanded clone.

d_call,clone_size,v_call,j_call,cdr3_aa,cdr3_nt
TRBD2,-,TRBV5-1,TRBJ2-1,CASSLGTSGSWDEQFF,TGCGCCAGCAGCTTGGGGACTAGCGGGAGTTGGGATGAGCAGTTCTTC
TRBD1,few,TRBV18,TRBJ1-3,CASSPAGPQGVGGNTIYF,TGTGCCAGCTCACCGGCGGGTCCCCAGGGGGTAGGCGGAAACACCATATATTTT
-,-,TRBV27,TRBJ1-1,CASSLRPSTEAFF,TGTGCCAGCAGTTTGCGCCCTAGCACTGAAGCTTTCTTT
TRBD1,-,TRBV28,TRBJ1-1,CASSSPGQGMNTEAFF,TGTGCCAGCAGTTCGCCGGGACAGGGGATGAACACTGAAGCTTTCTTT
-,-,TRBV4-2,TRBJ2-3,CASTQGLSGSTDTQYF,TGTGCCAGCACACAGGGACTTAGCGGAAGCACAGATACGCAGTATTTT
-,-,TRBV11-2,TRBJ2-1,CASRVGGYNEQFF,TGTGCCAGCAGGGTGGGGGGATACAATGAGCAGTTCTTC
-,-,TRBV2,TRBJ2-7,CASSFSGGRSFYEQYF,TGTGCCAGCAGTTTTTCCGGGGGCCGATCATTCTACGAGCAGTACTTC
TRBD1,-,TRBV6-5,TRBJ1-2,CASRSTGSGYGYTF,TGTGCCAGCAGGTCGACAGGGTCTGGCTATGGCTACACCTTC
-,-,TRBV11-3,TRBJ1-1,CASSSETSTEAFF,TGTGCCAGCAGCTCCGAGACATCCACTGAAGCTTTCTTT
-,-,TRBV18,TRBJ2-6,CASSAVGRSSGANVLTF,TGTGCCAGCTCAGCGGTAGGGAGGAGTTCTGGGGCCAACGTCCTGACTTTC
-,-,TRBV7-2,TRBJ2-7,CASSPQRARSVEQYF,TGTGCCAGCAGCCCACAGCGGGCAAGATCGGTCGAGCAGTACTTC
-,once,TRBV2,TRBJ2-5,CASSPTIETQYF,TGTGCCAGCAGTCCGACGATAGAGACCCAGTACTTC
TRBD2,-,TRBV4-2,TRBJ2-2,CASSQDPTSGGGPVGELFF,TGTGCCAGCAGCCAAGACCCTACATCTGGGGGAGGGCCCGTCGGGGAGCTGTTTTTT
-,-,TRBV18,TRBJ2-7,CASSGGLYEQYF,TGTGCCAGCTCCGGGGGATTGTACGAGCAGTACTTC
-,-,TRBV7-9,TRBJ1-2,CASSLGQANYGYTF,TGTGCCAGCAGCTTAGGACAGGCAAACTATGGCTACACCTTC
TRBD1,-,TRBV11-2,TRBJ2-5,CASSHGQGKETQYF,TGTGCCAGCAGCCACGGACAGGGAAAAGAGACCCAGTACTTC
TRBD2,-,TRBV7-3,TRBJ2-1,CASSLGAGASEQFF,TGTGCCAGCAGCTTAGGGGCGGGAGCTTCCGAGCAGTTCTTC
-,-,TRBV7-2,TRBJ1-1,CASSFPPGPGAFF,TGTGCCAGCAGCTTCCCCCCGGGACCCGGGGCTTTCTTT
-,once,TRBV7-6,TRBJ2-7,CASSLVRADEQYF,TGTGCCAGCAGCTTAGTCCGGGCCGACGAGCAGTACTTC
TRBD1,-,TRBV7-2,TRBJ1-2,CASSSTGTGHGYTF,TGTGCCAGCAGCTCAACCGGGACAGGGCATGGCTACACCTTC
TRBD1,many,TRBV19,TRBJ1-5,CASSSRQGGNQPQHF,TGTGCCAGTAGTTCCCGACAGGGGGGTAATCAGCCCCAGCATTTT
TRBD2,-,TRBV4-2,TRBJ2-3,CASSPGAGLGTADTQYF,TGTGCCAGCAGCCCAGGGGCGGGACTAGGAACGGCAGATACGCAGTATTTT
-,once,TRBV11-2,TRBJ1-1,CASSSATGNTEAFF,TGTGCCAGCAGCTCTGCGACAGGGAACACTGAAGCTTTCTTT
TRBD1,-,TRBV5-6,TRBJ2-7,CASTPGQGGEQYF,TGTGCCAGCACCCCGGGACAGGGGGGCGAGCAGTACTTC
-,-,TRBV28,TRBJ2-2,CASSFDSNRELFF,TGTGCCAGCAGTTTTGACAGCAACCGGGAGCTGTTTTTT
-,few,TRBV7-7,TRBJ2-2,CASSPHRAPGELFF,TGTGCCAGCAGCCCACACAGGGCCCCCGGGGAGCTGTTTTTT
-,once,TRBV21-1,TRBJ2-2,CASSSPEREWHGELFF,TGTGCCAGCAGCAGTCCGGAGCGGGAGTGGCACGGGGAGCTGTTTTTT
TRBD2,once,TRBV19,TRBJ2-4,CASSSPGTRQNIQYF,TGTGCCAGTAGTTCACCCGGGACTAGACAAAACATTCAGTACTTC